The 15 T cell receptor beta chains below all came from one sample that was sequenced in a study of T cells after yellow fever vaccination. TCRdb analysed the 5' RACE reads with MiXCR anew, one entry per CDR3 protein. The sample has 150,000 or so distinct CDR3 sequences, just over 6.5% seen once. The sequencing used CD4+ T cells sorted from PBMCs, collected 10 days after the yellow fever booster vaccination. These TCRs come from a man in his thirties or forties who received the YFV17D yellow fever vaccine.

The table lists this clonotype with many counts. The chain carries TRBV15 and TRBJ2-1; D not resolved. Germline V gene data show CDR1 as LNHNV and CDR2 as YYDKDF (reference sequence). The germline V and J ends were trimmed by 0 bases and 7 bases, with 10 bases remaining between them. The CDR3 extends over 14 amino acids. DNA of the CDR3: TGTGCCACCAGCAGAGATAGGGCTAGTAATGAGCAGTTCTTC. Encoded protein: CATSRDRASNEQFF.

Concerning this clonotype: A much larger clone lies one base from this, so it may be a read error. This rearrangement joins TRBV12-3 or TRBV12-4 to TRBJ2-1; D is unresolved. V was cut by 6 bases and J by 0 bases, with 12 bases left in between. The CDR3 has 15 residues. The CDR3 DNA reads TGTGCCAGCAGCCGAGGCCCTAGCTCCTACAATGAGCAGTTCTTC. It specifies CASSRGPSSYNEQFF.

The table lists this clonotype with many counts. The rearrangement joins TRBV5-1 to TRBJ2-5; either TRBD1 or TRBD2 may fit D (5 bases each). Germline assignment: CDR1 SGHRS and CDR2 YFSETQ. Trimming shortened V by 4 bases and J by 5 bases, and 21 bases separated the two germline ends. The CDR3 sequence is 16 residues long. CDR3 bases: TGCGCCAGCAGCCCTGGGACGGCAACAAGGAGGGAGACCCAGTACTTC. Amino acid sequence: CASSPGTATRRETQYF.

This clonotype was counted ten times or more. The gene calls are TRBV14 and TRBJ1-2; D gene unclear. This CDR3 is built from 13 residues. V dropped 0 bases and J dropped 2 bases, with 4 bases sitting between them. Per the germline V gene, CDR1 is SGHDN and CDR2 is FVKESK. CDR3 loop: CASSQETNYGYTF. The CDR3 DNA follows: TGTGCCAGCAGCCAAGAGACAAACTATGGCTACACCTTC. Full variable domain (rest looked up from reference TRBV14 and TRBJ1-2): EAGVTQFPSHSVIEKGQTVTLRCDPISGHDNLYWYRRVMGKEIKFLLHFVKESKQDESGMPNNRFLAERTGGTYSTLKVQPAELEDSGVYFCASSQETNYGYTFGSGTRLTVV.

Ten or more counts support this clonotype. The chain couples TRBV5-1 to TRBJ2-3, with TRBD2 identical over 7 bases. V lost 4 bases to trimming and J lost 1 base; unmatched junction nucleotides: 6. This CDR3 region has 15 residues. CDR1 is SGHRS, CDR2 YFSETQ, per germline. The CDR3 sequence is CASSPPSGGTDTQYF. The CDR3 DNA reads as TGCGCCAGCAGCCCCCCTAGCGGAGGCACAGATACGCAGTATTTT. Full variable domain (outside the CDR3, taken from reference TRBV5-1 and TRBJ2-3): KAGVTQTPRYLIKTRGQQVTLSCSPISGHRSVSWYQQTPGQGLQFLFEYFSETQRNKGNFPGRFSGRQFSNSRSEMNVSTLELGDSALYLCASSPPSGGTDTQYFGPGTRLTVL.

Ten or more counts support this clonotype. This chain uses TRBV7-6 with TRBJ2-7; TRBD2 matches 11 bases. Unmatched junction bases numbered 8, after V lost 1 base and J lost 0 bases. CDR3 length equals 18 residues. The germline V gene has CDR1 SGHVS and CDR2 FNYEAQ. The CDR3 here is CASSLGLAGGPSSYEQYF. The DNA for the CDR3 is TGTGCCAGCAGCTTAGGGCTAGCGGGAGGACCTAGCTCCTACGAGCAGTACTTC.

The sample holds many counts of this clonotype. CDR3 nucleotides: TGCAGCGCTTACGTGGGGGGACTAGCGGGATCCCGGGTTCGATATACGCAGTATTTT. Its translation is CSAYVGGLAGSRVRYTQYF. The rearrangement uses TRBV29-1 and TRBJ2-3; 13 bases fit TRBD2. Per germline, CDR1 SQVTM and CDR2 ANQGSEA. J gave up 7 bases and V 7 bases, and 23 bases lay outside the gene matches. The CDR3 extends over 19 amino acids.

The table lists this clonotype with many counts. The chain has TRBV3-1 and TRBJ2-5, with 8 bases lining up with TRBD1. Germline assignment: CDR1 LGHDT and CDR2 YNNKEL (reference sequence). V was clipped by 1 base and J by 2 bases; unmatched bases: 3. The CDR3 contains 15 residues. The CDR3 DNA is TGTGCCAGCAGCCAAGGGACAGGGCGGCAAGAGACCCAGTACTTC. This codes for CASSQGTGRQETQYF.

In its sample, this clonotype was seen many times. This chain's CDR3 is CASSFPDNSYNEQFF. The CDR3 DNA follows: TGCGCCAGCAGCTTCCCGGACAACTCCTACAATGAGCAGTTCTTC. V and J are TRBV5-1 and TRBJ2-1; a possible D gene is TRBD1 (5 bases). Germline V gene data show CDR1 as SGHRS and CDR2 as YFSETQ. The CDR3 consists of 15 residues. Between the trimmed V and J ends, which lost 2 bases and 0 bases, there was a span of 9 bases.

This clonotype occurred many times. The rearrangement joins TRBV7-2 to TRBJ2-1; perhaps TRBD1 as D (5 bases). The germline V and J ends were trimmed by 1 base and 7 bases, with 5 bases remaining between them. The CDR3 totals 12 residues. From germline, CDR1 is SGHTA and CDR2 FQGNSA. CDR3 amino acids: CASSLDRNEQFF. The CDR3 coding sequence is TGTGCCAGCAGCTTAGACAGGAATGAGCAGTTCTTC.

This clonotype has at least ten counts. The chain links TRBV19 to TRBJ1-2, with a possible D match to TRBD1 (5 bases). This CDR3 spans 13 amino acids. Trimming took 7 bases from V and 8 from J, leaving 17 bases between them. Germline loops: CDR1 LNHDA, CDR2 SQIVND (reference sequence). The CDR3 loop is CASTRGAFYGYTF. CDR3 sequence (DNA): TGTGCCAGTACAAGGGGCGCATTTTACGGCTACACCTTC. Full variable domain (rest looked up from reference TRBV19 and TRBJ1-2): DGGITQSPKYLFRKEGQNVTLSCEQNLNHDAMYWYRQDPGQGLRLIYYSQIVNDFQKGDIAEGYSVSREKKESFPLTVTSAQKNPTAFYLCASTRGAFYGYTFGSGTRLTVV.

In this sample, this clonotype turned up a few times. This chain joins TRBV7-2 and TRBJ2-5, with D possibly being TRBD1 or TRBD2 (5 bases each). CDR1 SGHTA and CDR2 FQGNSA come from the germline V gene. The CDR3 consists of 13 residues. Trimming removed 5 bases from V and 1 base from J, with 8 bases in between. CDR3 DNA: TGTGCCAGCAGCGAGAGGGGCCAAGAGACCCAGTACTTC. Amino acids: CASSERGQETQYF.

This clonotype has just a few counts. The gene calls are TRBV5-1 and TRBJ2-7; 9 positions agree with TRBD1. Germline V gene lookup returns CDR1 SGHRS and CDR2 YFSETQ. This CDR3 has 13 amino acids. V shed 3 bases and J 6 bases; nucleotides not matched to a gene: 4. CDR3 in amino acids: CASSSGTGSEQYF. In DNA, the CDR3 is TGCGCCAGCAGCTCTGGGACAGGGAGCGAGCAGTACTTC.

This clonotype was seen a few times. The genes are TRBV7-9 and TRBJ2-1; TRBD1 agrees at 12 bases. This CDR3 contains 15 residues. V was pared by 6 bases and J by 1 base, with 1 base of the junction left unmatched. In germline, CDR1 is SEHNR, CDR2 FQNEAQ (reference sequence). The CDR3: CASRGQGASYNEQFF. CDR3 in DNA: TGTGCCAGCAGGGGACAGGGGGCGTCCTACAATGAGCAGTTCTTC.

This clonotype was counted many times. This rearrangement joins TRBV28 to TRBJ2-5; a possible D gene is TRBD1 (5 bases). CDR1 and CDR2 (germline): MDHEN, SYDVKM. The CDR3 spans 14 residues. The V gene lost 7 bases and the J gene lost 1 base, with 13 bases spanning the gap. In DNA, the CDR3 is TGTGCCAGCACGGAACAGGACGGCCAAGAGACCCAGTACTTC. It encodes CASTEQDGQETQYF.